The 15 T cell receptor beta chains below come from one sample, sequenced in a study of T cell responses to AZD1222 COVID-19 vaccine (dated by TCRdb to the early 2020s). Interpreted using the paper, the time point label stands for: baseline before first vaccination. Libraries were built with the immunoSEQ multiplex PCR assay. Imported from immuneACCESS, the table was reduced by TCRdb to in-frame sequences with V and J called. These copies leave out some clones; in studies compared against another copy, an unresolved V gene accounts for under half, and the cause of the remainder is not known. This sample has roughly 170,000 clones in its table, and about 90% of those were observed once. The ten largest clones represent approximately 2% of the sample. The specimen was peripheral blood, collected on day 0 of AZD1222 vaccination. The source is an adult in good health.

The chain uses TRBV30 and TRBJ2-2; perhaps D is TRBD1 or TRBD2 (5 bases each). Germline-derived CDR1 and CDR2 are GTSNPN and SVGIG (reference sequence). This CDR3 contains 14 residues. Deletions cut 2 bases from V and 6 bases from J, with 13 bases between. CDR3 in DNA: TGTGCCTGGAGTTCCCGGGACGCGGCCGGGGAGCTGTTTTTT. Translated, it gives CAWSSRDAAGELFF.

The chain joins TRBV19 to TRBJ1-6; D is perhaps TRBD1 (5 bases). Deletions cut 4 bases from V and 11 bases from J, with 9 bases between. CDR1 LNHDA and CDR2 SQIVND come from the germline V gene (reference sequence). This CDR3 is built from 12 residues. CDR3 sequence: CASSNRFPPLHF. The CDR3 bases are TGTGCCAGTAGTAACAGGTTTCCACCCCTCCACTTT.

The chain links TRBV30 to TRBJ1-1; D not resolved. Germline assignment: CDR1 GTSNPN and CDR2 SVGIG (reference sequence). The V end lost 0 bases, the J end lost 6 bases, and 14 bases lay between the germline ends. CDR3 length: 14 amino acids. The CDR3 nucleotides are TGTGCCTGGAGTGTACGTTCCATGGACGCTGAAGCTTTCTTT. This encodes CAWSVRSMDAEAFF.

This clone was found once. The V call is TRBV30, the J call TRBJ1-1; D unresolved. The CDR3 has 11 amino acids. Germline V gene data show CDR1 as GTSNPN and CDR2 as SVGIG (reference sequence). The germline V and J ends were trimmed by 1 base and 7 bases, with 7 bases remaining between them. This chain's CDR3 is CAWSAPGEAFF. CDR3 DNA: TGTGCCTGGAGTGCCCCCGGTGAAGCTTTCTTT. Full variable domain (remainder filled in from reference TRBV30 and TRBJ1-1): SQTIHQWPATLVQPVGSPLSLECTVEGTSNPNLYWYRQAAGRGLQLLFYSVGIGQISSEVPQNLSASRPQDRQFILSSKKLLLSDSGFYLCAWSAPGEAFFGQGTRLTVV.

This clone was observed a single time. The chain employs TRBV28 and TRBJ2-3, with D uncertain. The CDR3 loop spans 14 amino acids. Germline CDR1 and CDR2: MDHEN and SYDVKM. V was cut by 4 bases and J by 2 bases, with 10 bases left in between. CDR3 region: CASSSHRPTDTQYF. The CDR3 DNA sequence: TGTGCCAGCAGTTCTCACAGACCCACAGATACGCAGTATTTT.

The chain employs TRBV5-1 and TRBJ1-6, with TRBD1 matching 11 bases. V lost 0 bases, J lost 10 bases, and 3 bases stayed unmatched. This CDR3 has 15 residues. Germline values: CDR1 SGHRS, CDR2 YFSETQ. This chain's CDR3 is CASSLDGTGGSPLHF. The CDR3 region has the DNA TGCGCCAGCAGCTTGGACGGGACAGGGGGATCACCCCTCCACTTT.

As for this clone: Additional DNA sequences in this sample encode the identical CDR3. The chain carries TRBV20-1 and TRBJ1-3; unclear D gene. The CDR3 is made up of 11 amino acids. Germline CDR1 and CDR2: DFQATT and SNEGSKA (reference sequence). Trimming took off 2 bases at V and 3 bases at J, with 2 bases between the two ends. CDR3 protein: CSARLGNTIYF. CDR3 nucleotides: TGCAGTGCTAGACTTGGAAACACCATATATTTT.

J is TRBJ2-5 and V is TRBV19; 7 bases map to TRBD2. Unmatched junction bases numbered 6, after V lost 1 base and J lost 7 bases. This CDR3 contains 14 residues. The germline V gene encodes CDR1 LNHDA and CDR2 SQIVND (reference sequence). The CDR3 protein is CASSIVAGEGTQYF. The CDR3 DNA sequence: TGTGCCAGTAGTATAGTTGCGGGGGAAGGGACCCAGTACTTC.

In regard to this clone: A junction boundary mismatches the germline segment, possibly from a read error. CDR3 region: CASSVSGTSDEQYF. The CDR3 coding sequence is TGTGCCAGCAGCGTCTCCGGGACCTCCGACGAGCAGTACTTC. The genes are TRBV9 and TRBJ2-7; D is possibly TRBD1 or TRBD2 (5 bases each). In germline, CDR1 is SGDLS, CDR2 YYNGEE. This CDR3 is built from 14 residues.

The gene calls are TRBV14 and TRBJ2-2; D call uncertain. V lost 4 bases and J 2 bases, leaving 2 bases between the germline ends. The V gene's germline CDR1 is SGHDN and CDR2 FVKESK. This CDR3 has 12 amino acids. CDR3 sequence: CASSRNTGELFF. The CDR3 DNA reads TGTGCCAGCAGCCGTAACACCGGGGAGCTGTTTTTT.

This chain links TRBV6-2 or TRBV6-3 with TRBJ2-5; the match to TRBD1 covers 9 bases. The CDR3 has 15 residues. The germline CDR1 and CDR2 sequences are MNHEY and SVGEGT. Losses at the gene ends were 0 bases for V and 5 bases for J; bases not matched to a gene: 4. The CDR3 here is CASSYSTGGLETQYF. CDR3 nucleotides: TGTGCCAGCAGTTACTCGACAGGGGGTCTGGAGACCCAGTACTTC.

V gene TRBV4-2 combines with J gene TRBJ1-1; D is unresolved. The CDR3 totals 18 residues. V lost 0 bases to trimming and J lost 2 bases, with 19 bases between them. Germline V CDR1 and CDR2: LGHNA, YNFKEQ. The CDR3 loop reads CASSQDSQHVIGNTEAFF. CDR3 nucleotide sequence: TGTGCCAGCAGCCAAGATTCCCAGCACGTTATTGGTAACACTGAAGCTTTCTTT.

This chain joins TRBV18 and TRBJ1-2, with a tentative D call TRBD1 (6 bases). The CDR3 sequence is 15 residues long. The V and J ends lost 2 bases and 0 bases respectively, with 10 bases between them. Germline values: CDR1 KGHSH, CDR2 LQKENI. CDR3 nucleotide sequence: TGTGCCAGCTCACCATCAACAGGGTCTAACTATGGCTACACCTTC. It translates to CASSPSTGSNYGYTF.

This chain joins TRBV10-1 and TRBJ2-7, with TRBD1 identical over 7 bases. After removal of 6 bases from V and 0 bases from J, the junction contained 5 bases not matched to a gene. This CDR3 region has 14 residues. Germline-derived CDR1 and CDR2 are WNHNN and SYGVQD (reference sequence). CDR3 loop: CASSPGQVSYEQYF. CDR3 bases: TGCGCCAGCAGCCCTGGACAGGTCTCCTACGAGCAGTACTTC.

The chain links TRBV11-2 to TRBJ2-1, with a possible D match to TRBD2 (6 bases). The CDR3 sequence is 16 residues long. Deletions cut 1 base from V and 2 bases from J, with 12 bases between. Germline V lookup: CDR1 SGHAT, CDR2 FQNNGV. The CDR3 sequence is CASSLVGGRTYNEQFF. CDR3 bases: TGTGCCAGCAGCTTAGTGGGAGGCCGAACCTACAATGAGCAGTTCTTC.